What follows are 21 T cell receptor beta chains derived from one specimen sequenced in a study of a mutant IDH1 vaccine in newly diagnosed glioma. As to time point: baseline, week 1 (first vaccination visit). Treatment defined: pre-vaccination baseline after standard-of-care therapy. Data came from immunoSEQ multiplex PCR; TCRdb stores just in-frame clones and leaves some out. The sample lists around 92,000 clones; 80% to 90% were seen once. Here the sequenced sample was PBMCs, taken from a glioma patient treated with radiotherapy, temozolomide or both. Receptors were obtained from a woman aged 45-59 years with glioma.

The chain carries TRBV18 and TRBJ2-7; D possibly corresponds to TRBD1 (6 bases). V was shortened by 8 bases and J by 4 bases, with 12 bases between the two germline ends. Germline V gene data show CDR1 as KGHSH and CDR2 as LQKENI. The CDR3 covers 12 residues. The CDR3 loop is CASTEQGYEQYF. The DNA for the CDR3 is TGTGCCAGCACCGAACAGGGTTACGAGCAGTACTTC.

The chain recombines TRBV2 with TRBJ2-7; either TRBD1 or TRBD2 may fit D (5 bases each). CDR1 and CDR2 from the germline V gene are SNHLY and FYNNEI. Trimming removed 10 bases at V and 2 bases at J, with 15 bases between. The CDR3 has 13 residues. The CDR3 coding sequence is TGTGCCACTCACCGGGACGCCCCCTACGAGCAGTACTTC. Its protein product is CATHRDAPYEQYF. Together with reference TRBV2 and TRBJ2-7, the CDR3 gives the full variable domain: EPEVTQTPSHQVTQMGQEVILRCVPISNHLYFYWYRQILGQKVEFLVSFYNNEISEKSEIFDDQFSVERPDGSNFTLKIRSTKLEDSAMYFCATHRDAPYEQYFGPGTRLTVT.

V gene TRBV7-3 combines with J gene TRBJ1-1, with TRBD1 as a possible D gene (5 bases). The CDR3 is 13 amino acids. Trimming cost V 5 bases and J 13 bases, with 20 bases left between them. The germline CDR1 and CDR2 sequences are SGHTA and FQGTGA. CDR3 DNA: TGTGCCAGCAGCCAACAGGACACGGCGCTTCTTTTCTTT. It is translated as CASSQQDTALLFF.

The chain links TRBV5-4 to TRBJ2-2; the D gene could be TRBD1 or TRBD2 (6 bases each). The germline V gene encodes CDR1 SGHNT and CDR2 YYREEE (reference sequence). The CDR3 totals 15 residues. V gave up 2 bases and J gave up 1 base, with 9 bases separating them. Here the CDR3 DNA reads TGTGCCAGCAGCTTACGGGGGCGGAACACCGGGGAGCTGTTTTTT. Amino acids: CASSLRGRNTGELFF.

This clone appeared a few times. The chain employs TRBV7-9 and TRBJ2-2; 7 nucleotides align to TRBD1. V gave up 2 bases and J gave up 4 bases; unmatched junction bases: 4. Germline assignment: CDR1 SEHNR and CDR2 FQNEAQ (reference sequence). The CDR3 spans 15 residues. DNA for the CDR3: TGTGCCAGCAGCTTAACAGGGGCAGTCACCGGGGAGCTGTTTTTT. Translated, it gives CASSLTGAVTGELFF.

V usage is TRBV28 and J usage is TRBJ2-5, with 10 bases that match TRBD1. J lost 5 bases, V lost 6 bases, and 9 bases had no gene match. The CDR3 runs 15 residues. Per the germline V gene, CDR1 is MDHEN and CDR2 is SYDVKM. Written as DNA, the CDR3 is TGTGCCAGCAGAGAAGCGGGACAGGGGAGGGAGACCCAGTACTTC. Encoded protein: CASREAGQGRETQYF.

The V gene is TRBV2, the J gene TRBJ1-5; D gene unclear. The ends were cut back, 6 bases at V and 5 bases at J, with 8 bases in the middle. In germline, CDR1 is SNHLY, CDR2 FYNNEI. This CDR3 spans 12 amino acids. CDR3 sequence (DNA): TGTGCCAGCAGGGGTTTCCATCAGCCCCAGCATTTT. It encodes CASRGFHQPQHF.

This chain uses TRBV6-5 with TRBJ2-7; TRBD2 is a possible D gene (6 bases). CDR1 is MNHEY, CDR2 SVGAGI, per germline. The CDR3 is 15 residues long. V lost 3 bases and J 4 bases, leaving 16 bases between the germline ends. The CDR3 sequence is CASSYGGYPIYEQYF. In DNA form, the CDR3 reads TGTGCCAGCAGTTATGGGGGGTACCCAATTTACGAGCAGTACTTC.

V usage is TRBV6-4 and J usage is TRBJ2-1; 11 nucleotides align to TRBD1. Germline trimming cut 5 bases from V and 7 bases from J; bases unmatched to any gene: 10. The CDR3 extends over 16 amino acids. Per the germline V gene, CDR1 is MRHNA and CDR2 is SNTAGT. The CDR3 region is CASSPVGTGGRNEQFF. In nucleotides, the CDR3 is TGTGCCAGCAGTCCCGTAGGGACAGGGGGTAGAAATGAGCAGTTCTTC.

The rearrangement uses TRBV5-1 and TRBJ1-5; 7 positions match TRBD1. The germline CDR1 and CDR2 sequences are SGHRS and YFSETQ. The length of the CDR3 is 17 residues. With V trimmed by 3 bases and J by 7 bases, 16 bases remained unmatched. The CDR3 DNA reads as TGCGCCAGCAGCTGGGAACCCAGGGGGAATGGTCCACAGCCCCAGCATTTT. Its protein is CASSWEPRGNGPQPQHF.

The rearrangement joins TRBV25-1 to TRBJ1-5; 7 bases map to TRBD1. The J segment lost 4 bases and the V segment lost 6 bases, leaving 6 bases of the junction unmatched. Germline V gene data show CDR1 as MGHDK and CDR2 as SYGVNS. The CDR3 totals 14 residues. CDR3 sequence (DNA): TGTGCCAGCAGGCAGACAGGGTGGAATCAGCCCCAGCATTTT. Protein: CASRQTGWNQPQHF.

This clone was observed a few times. The chain recombines TRBV4-1 with TRBJ1-5; unclear D gene. V was cut by 1 base and J by 9 bases, with 13 bases left in between. Germline V gives CDR1 MGHRA, CDR2 YSYEKL. The length of the CDR3 is 14 residues. The CDR3 sequence is CASSQAEGRRPQHF. CDR3 DNA: TGCGCCAGCAGCCAAGCGGAGGGCCGGAGGCCCCAGCATTTT.

In DNA form, the CDR3 reads TGTGCCAGCAGCGCCCCGAGCCCTACGAGGGGCTACACCTTC. This codes for CASSAPSPTRGYTF. The V and J genes are TRBV9 and TRBJ1-2; D ambiguous. The CDR3 extends over 14 amino acids. V was pared by 3 bases and J by 8 bases, with 17 bases between. The germline gives CDR1 SGDLS, CDR2 YYNGEE.

This sequence joins TRBV11-3 and TRBJ2-5; D perhaps matches TRBD2 (6 bases). Looked up from germline, CDR1 is SGHNT and CDR2 is YENEEA. The CDR3 runs to 15 residues. Trimming took off 1 base at V and 4 bases at J, with 13 bases between the two ends. The CDR3 loop reads CASSLGRGMSETQYF. Here the CDR3 DNA reads TGTGCCAGCAGCTTAGGGCGGGGAATGTCAGAGACCCAGTACTTC.

V and J are TRBV7-9 and TRBJ1-1; D is unresolved. CDR1 is SEHNR, CDR2 FQNEAQ, per germline (reference sequence). Trimming removed 7 bases at V and 7 bases at J, with 22 bases between. The CDR3 consists of 15 residues. In DNA, the CDR3 is TGTGCCAGCATCCCAACTAGGATACCTGTCTATGAAGCTTTCTTT. Protein: CASIPTRIPVYEAFF.

Details on this clone: This CDR3 is missing its conserved last phenylalanine or tryptophan, likely due to a read error. The V and J genes are TRBV5-1 and TRBJ1-6; the match to TRBD1 covers 10 bases. CDR3 length: 14 amino acids. The germline V gene has CDR1 SGHRS and CDR2 YFSETQ. V lost 4 bases, J lost 7 bases, and 2 bases stayed unmatched. The chain's CDR3 is CASSRGQGNSPLHS. The CDR3 coding sequence is TGCGCCAGCAGCCGGGGACAGGGGAATTCACCCCTCCACTCT.

This rearrangement joins TRBV5-1 to TRBJ2-1, with a possible D match to TRBD2 (6 bases). This CDR3 comprises 17 residues. The germline V gene has CDR1 SGHRS and CDR2 YFSETQ. V was clipped by 4 bases and J by 5 bases, with 22 bases between them. The CDR3 region has the DNA TGCGCCAGCAGCACACGACAGACTAGTCCCCCTGACAATGAGCAGTTCTTC. The encoded protein is CASSTRQTSPPDNEQFF.

The V gene is TRBV28, the J gene TRBJ1-1; D uncertain. CDR3 length: 14 residues. V dropped 3 bases and J dropped 3 bases, with 11 bases sitting between them. Germline CDR1 reads MDHEN; CDR2 reads SYDVKM. CDR3 loop: CASSLDQSDTEAFF. CDR3 coding DNA: TGTGCCAGCAGTTTGGACCAGAGTGACACTGAAGCTTTCTTT.

This chain joins TRBV15 and TRBJ2-3, with D uncertain. Trimming shortened V by 0 bases and J by 11 bases, and 12 bases separated the two germline ends. CDR3 length: 13 amino acids. The germline gives CDR1 LNHNV, CDR2 YYDKDF (reference sequence). The CDR3 region has the DNA TGTGCCACCAGCAGAGAAACGGACGGAGAGCAGTATTTT. This encodes CATSRETDGEQYF.

The rearrangement uses TRBV11-2 and TRBJ2-6, with no clear D. Deletions cut 5 bases from V and 4 bases from J, with 3 bases between. CDR3 length equals 12 residues. The germline gives CDR1 SGHAT, CDR2 FQNNGV. The CDR3 loop reads CASSEGANVLTF. The CDR3, as DNA: TGTGCCAGCAGCGAAGGGGCCAACGTCCTGACTTTC. Full variable domain (outside the CDR3, taken from reference TRBV11-2 and TRBJ2-6): EAGVAQSPRYKIIEKRQSVAFWCNPISGHATLYWYQQILGQGPKLLIQFQNNGVVDDSQLPKDRFSAERLKGVDSTLKIQPAKLEDSAVYLCASSEGANVLTFGAGSRLTVL.

This chain joins TRBV7-9 and TRBJ2-4, with D perhaps TRBD1 (6 bases). Trimming removed 1 base at V and 0 bases at J, with 10 bases between. This CDR3 region has 16 residues. CDR1 and CDR2 from the germline V gene are SEHNR and FQNEAQ (reference sequence). Written as DNA, the CDR3 is TGTGCCAGCAGCTTAGACAGGGTCTTAGCCAAAAACATTCAGTACTTC. Its translation is CASSLDRVLAKNIQYF.